In this sample, the clone carrying this TCR beta chain turned up a few times. Its antigen remains unidentified. At one boundary the junction diverges from the germline segment, which might be a read error. In TCRdb, the RACE reads were re-called with MiXCR into one record per CDR3 protein. The sample lists roughly 98,000 distinct CDR3 sequences, roughly 12% occurring once. Stated time point: patch test 1, 2 weeks after DPC sensitization. Treatment defined: therapeutic diphenylcyclopropenone sensitization with weekly scalp DPC. This entry is derived from a study of human T cells and chemical hapten exposure. Findings and limits, study-wide: No alteration of TCRs above 1 in 1000 frequency was seen with DPC sensitization.

This CDR3 is built from 11 residues. Germline CDR1 and CDR2: KGHSH and LQKENI. This sequence originates from a middle-aged woman with alopecia areata. Some clones in this sample may be carry-over from other donors' samples. Sequences were derived from whole blood, sampled in connection with sensitization to the hapten diphenylcyclopropenone (DPC). The gene calls are TRBV18 and TRBJ2-1; perhaps TRBD2 as D (6 bases). CDR3 region: CASSQGGNDVF. The CDR3 region has the DNA TGTGCCAGCTCACAGGGCGGGAATGACGTCTTC. The full variable domain, in which reference TRBV18 and TRBJ2-1 provide the parts outside the CDR3, is NAGVMQNPRHLVRRRGQEARLRCSPMKGHSHVYWYRQLPEEGLKFMVYLQKENIIDESGMPKERFSAEFPKEGPSILRIQQVVRGDSAAYFCASSQGGNDVFGPGTRLTVL.